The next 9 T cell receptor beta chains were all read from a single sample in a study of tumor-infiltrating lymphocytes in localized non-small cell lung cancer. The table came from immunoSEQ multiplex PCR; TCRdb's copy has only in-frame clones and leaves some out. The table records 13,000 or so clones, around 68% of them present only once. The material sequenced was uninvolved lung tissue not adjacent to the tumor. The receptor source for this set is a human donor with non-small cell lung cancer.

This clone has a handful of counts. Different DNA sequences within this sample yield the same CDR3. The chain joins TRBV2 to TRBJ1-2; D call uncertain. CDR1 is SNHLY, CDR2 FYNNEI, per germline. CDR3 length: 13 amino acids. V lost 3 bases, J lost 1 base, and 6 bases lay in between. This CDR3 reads CASSEEGNYGYTF. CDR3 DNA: TGTGCCAGCAGTGAGGAGGGTAACTATGGCTACACCTTC.

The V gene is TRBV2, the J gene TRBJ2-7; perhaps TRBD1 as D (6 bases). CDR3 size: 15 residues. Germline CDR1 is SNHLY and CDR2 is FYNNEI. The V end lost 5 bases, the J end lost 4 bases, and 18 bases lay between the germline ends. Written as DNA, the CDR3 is TGTGCCAGCAGTCCTAGCTCTGGACAGACTTACGAGCAGTACGTC. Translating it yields CASSPSSGQTYEQYV.

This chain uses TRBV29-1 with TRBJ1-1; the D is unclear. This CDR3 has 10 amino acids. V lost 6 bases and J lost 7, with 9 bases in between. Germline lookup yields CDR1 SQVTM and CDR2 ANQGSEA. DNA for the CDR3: TGCAGCGTCGCCGGGAATGAAGCTTTCTTT. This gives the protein CSVAGNEAFF.

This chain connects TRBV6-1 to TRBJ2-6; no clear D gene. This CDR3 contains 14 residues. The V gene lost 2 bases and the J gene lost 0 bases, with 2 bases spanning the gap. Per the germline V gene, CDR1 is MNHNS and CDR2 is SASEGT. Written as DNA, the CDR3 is TGTGCCAGCAGTGAACTCTCTGGGGCCAACGTCCTGACTTTC. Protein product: CASSELSGANVLTF.

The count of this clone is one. CDR3 DNA: TGCGCCAGCAGCCTCACCCCTTCAATCACAGATACGCAGTATTTT. This gives the protein CASSLTPSITDTQYF. V is TRBV5-1 and J is TRBJ2-3, with no clear D. V lost 4 bases and J lost 2, with 14 bases in between. CDR1 SGHRS and CDR2 YFSETQ come from the germline V gene. CDR3 length equals 15 residues.

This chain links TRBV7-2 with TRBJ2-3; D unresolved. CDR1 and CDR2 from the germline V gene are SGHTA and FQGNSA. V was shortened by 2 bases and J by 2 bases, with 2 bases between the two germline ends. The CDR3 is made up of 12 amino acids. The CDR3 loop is CASSLPTDTQYF. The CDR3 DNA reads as TGTGCCAGCAGCTTACCCACAGATACGCAGTATTTT.

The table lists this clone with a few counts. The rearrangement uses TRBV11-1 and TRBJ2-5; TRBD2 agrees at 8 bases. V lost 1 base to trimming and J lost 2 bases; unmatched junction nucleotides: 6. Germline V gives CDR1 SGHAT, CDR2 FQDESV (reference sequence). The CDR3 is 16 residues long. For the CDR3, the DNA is TGTGCCAGCAGCTTAGTAGGTCGGGGGGGGCAAGAGACCCAGTACTTC. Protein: CASSLVGRGGQETQYF. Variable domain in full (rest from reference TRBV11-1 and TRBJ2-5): EAEVAQSPRYKITEKSQAVAFWCDPISGHATLYWYRQILGQGPELLVQFQDESVVDDSQLPKDRFSAERLKGVDSTLKIQPAELGDSAMYLCASSLVGRGGQETQYFGPGTRLLVL.

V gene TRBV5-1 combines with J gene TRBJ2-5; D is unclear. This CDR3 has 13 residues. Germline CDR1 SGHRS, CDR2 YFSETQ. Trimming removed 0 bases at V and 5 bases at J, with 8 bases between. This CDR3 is CASSLVTWETQYF. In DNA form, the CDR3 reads TGCGCCAGCAGCTTGGTCACTTGGGAGACCCAGTACTTC.

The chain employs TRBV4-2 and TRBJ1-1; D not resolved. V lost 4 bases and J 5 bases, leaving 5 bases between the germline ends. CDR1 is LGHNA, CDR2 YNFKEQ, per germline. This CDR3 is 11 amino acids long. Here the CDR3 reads CASSLGTEAFF. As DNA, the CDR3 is TGTGCCAGCAGCCTCGGGACTGAAGCTTTCTTT.